This T cell receptor beta chain was sequenced for a study of technical replicates of blood from a few donors. The CDR3 sequence is 15 residues long. The V segment lost 1 base and the J segment 6 bases; nucleotides outside the gene matches: 7. Germline V gene sequence: CDR1 SGHNT, CDR2 YYREEE (reference sequence). Clones were read by immunoSEQ multiplex PCR, and TCRdb kept only the in-frame ones, dropping some. Of some 62,000 clones listed, more than 70% are singletons. The clonotype originates from a human donor in good health. Some clones in this sample may be carry-over from other donors' samples. Sequencing was performed on PBMCs. The rearrangement uses TRBV5-4 and TRBJ2-1; 7 positions match TRBD2. The CDR3 DNA sequence: TGTGCCAGCAGCTTGCCCGGTGGGGGGGGCAATGAGCAGTTCTTC. Translating gives CASSLPGGGGNEQFF.